Given below is one TCR beta chain in context. The sample belongs to a study of blood T cell repertoires in COVID-19. In the study overall: Whether acute or convalescent, the COVID-19 samples came from the United States, Italy and Spain. The analysed material was cDNA or gDNA that came from T cells, B-cell-depleted T cells, or PBMCs.

The trim removed 5 bases at V and 1 base at J, leaving 7 bases unmatched. The length of the CDR3 is 15 residues. The germline V gene encodes CDR1 KGHSH and CDR2 LQKENI. In the original analysis: The assay estimated nucleated cells by amplifying reference gene primers. This table comes from immunoSEQ multiplex PCR, and its TCRdb copy is limited to in-frame clones, with some not included. Clonal size and the V and J genes are those of that table, whereas D and trimming came from the DNA. The profile shows about 200,000 clones, about 85% of them singletons. This TCR came from a woman of 80 years or more with acute or convalescent COVID-19. The chain is built from TRBV18 and TRBJ1-1; TRBD1 matches at 7 bases. The sequencing input was peripheral blood. CDR3 in amino acids: CASSSSGTENTEAFF. The CDR3 nucleotides are TGTGCCAGCTCATCTTCCGGGACAGAGAACACTGAAGCTTTCTTT.